Shown below are 25 T cell receptor beta chains from a single sample sequenced in a study of T cell responses to AZD1222 COVID-19 vaccine. TCRdb keeps only in-frame clones here, not all; method: immunoSEQ multiplex PCR. This sample has 150,000 to 200,000 clones, with 85% to 95% found just once. The sequencing used peripheral blood, collected 28 days after the second AZD1222 dose. The receptors were gathered from an adult who received the AZD1222 COVID-19 vaccine.

The rearrangement uses TRBV10-2 and TRBJ2-1, with 12 positions matching TRBD1. There are 17 residues in the CDR3. CDR1 WSHSY and CDR2 SAAADI come from the germline V gene. With 5 bases clipped from V and 6 bases from J, the junction kept 11 bases outside the gene matches. CDR3 amino acids: CASSTTWDRGRSNEQFF. CDR3 nucleotide sequence: TGCGCCAGCAGTACAACTTGGGACAGGGGGCGCTCCAATGAGCAGTTCTTC.

V is TRBV28 and J is TRBJ2-2; 9 bases agree with TRBD1. The germline CDR1 and CDR2 sequences are MDHEN and SYDVKM. The junction had 16 bases not matched to a gene; V was cut back by 7 bases and J by 4 bases. This CDR3 region has 18 residues. CDR3 sequence: CASKSGTGWVVATGELFF. The CDR3 DNA reads TGTGCCAGCAAGTCTGGGACAGGGTGGGTGGTAGCCACCGGGGAGCTGTTTTTT.

The CDR3: CASSLGTSGIRIYEQYF. CDR3 sequence (DNA): TGTGCCAGCAGTTTGGGGACTAGCGGGATCAGGATCTACGAGCAGTACTTC. This chain joins TRBV27 and TRBJ2-7, with 13 bases matching TRBD2. The ends lost 3 bases at V and 3 bases at J; junction bases unmatched: 8. Per germline, CDR1 MNHEY and CDR2 SMNVEV (reference sequence). This CDR3 comprises 17 residues.

The CDR3 reads CASRSRGLAITSTDTQYF. The CDR3 DNA follows: TGTGCCAGCAGGTCCCGAGGACTAGCAATTACTAGCACAGATACGCAGTATTTT. The chain joins TRBV2 to TRBJ2-3; the match to TRBD2 covers 8 bases. The trim removed 6 bases at V and 0 bases at J, leaving 14 bases unmatched. Germline lookup yields CDR1 SNHLY and CDR2 FYNNEI. The length of the CDR3 is 18 residues.

V gene TRBV7-9 combines with J gene TRBJ2-7; D uncertain. Germline CDR1 SEHNR, CDR2 FQNEAQ (reference sequence). V was clipped by 2 bases and J by 2 bases, with 16 bases between them. The CDR3 loop spans 16 amino acids. The CDR3 region is CASSLIRGGNTYEQYF. The CDR3 DNA follows: TGTGCCAGCAGCTTAATTCGCGGCGGCAACACCTACGAGCAGTACTTC.

This chain joins TRBV9 and TRBJ1-5; D is possibly TRBD1 (5 bases). CDR3 size: 16 residues. Trimming pared 0 bases from V and 5 bases from J, leaving 15 bases between. CDR1 is SGDLS and CDR2 is YYNGEE in the germline V gene. The CDR3 loop reads CASSVGGRGLDQPQHF. Written as DNA, the CDR3 is TGTGCCAGCAGCGTAGGAGGACGGGGCCTTGATCAGCCCCAGCATTTT.

The chain combines TRBV20-1 with TRBJ2-3, with D hard to call. Germline CDR1 DFQATT, CDR2 SNEGSKA (reference sequence). The CDR3 is 11 amino acids. The V end was cut by 6 bases, the J end by 4 bases, with 8 bases between. The CDR3 coding sequence is TGCAGTGCAGAGCGCGCAGATACGCAGTATTTT. This codes for CSAERADTQYF.

This clone was counted a few times. The chain recombines TRBV4-1 with TRBJ2-3, with a weak D call TRBD1 (6 bases). V was shortened by 3 bases and J by 1 base, with 17 bases between the two germline ends. Germline loops: CDR1 MGHRA, CDR2 YSYEKL. The CDR3 runs 17 residues. The CDR3 loop is CASSHASTGFRTDTQYF. In DNA, the CDR3 is TGCGCCAGCAGCCACGCTTCAACAGGGTTCCGCACAGATACGCAGTATTTT.

The gene calls are TRBV7-3 and TRBJ2-6; D possibly corresponds to TRBD1 (6 bases). V gave up 2 bases and J gave up 2 bases, with 10 bases separating them. Germline CDR1 SGHTA, CDR2 FQGTGA. CDR3 length: 16 amino acids. In nucleotides, the CDR3 is TGTGCCAGCAGCTTATCGCAGGGGCCTGGGGCCAACGTCCTGACTTTC. Its translation is CASSLSQGPGANVLTF.

The gene calls are TRBV2 and TRBJ2-7, with 10 bases matching TRBD1. The germline V gene has CDR1 SNHLY and CDR2 FYNNEI. The CDR3 has 14 residues. With 10 bases clipped from V and 6 bases from J, the junction kept 12 bases outside the gene matches. CDR3 sequence: CATRTGQGFGEQYF. In DNA, the CDR3 is TGTGCCACCCGCACGGGACAGGGGTTCGGCGAGCAGTACTTC.

The V and J genes are TRBV6-5 and TRBJ1-2; 8 bases agree with TRBD1. J gave up 8 bases and V 0 bases, and 11 bases lay outside the gene matches. The CDR3 length is 16 residues. Germline V gene lookup returns CDR1 MNHEY and CDR2 SVGAGI. CDR3 sequence reads: CASSYSRGQGQLGYTF. The DNA of the CDR3 is TGTGCCAGCAGTTACTCCCGCGGACAGGGACAATTGGGCTACACCTTC.

This chain uses TRBV14 with TRBJ1-2; 7 bases are shared with TRBD1. There are 14 residues in the CDR3. V shed 0 bases and J 5 bases; nucleotides not matched to a gene: 3. Germline lookup yields CDR1 SGHDN and CDR2 FVKESK. In DNA, the CDR3 is TGTGCCAGCAGCCAAGATGGCAGGGGGTATGGCTACACCTTC. This gives the protein CASSQDGRGYGYTF.

The rearrangement uses TRBV27 and TRBJ2-1; 15 bases fit TRBD2. Trimming removed 6 bases from V and 4 bases from J; junction bases left unmatched: 7. The CDR3 has 17 residues. Germline CDR1 MNHEY, CDR2 SMNVEV (reference sequence). The CDR3 reads CASRPTGLAGGYNEQFF. The CDR3 region has the DNA TGTGCCAGCAGACCGACGGGACTAGCGGGAGGTTACAATGAGCAGTTCTTC.

The rearrangement links TRBV7-2 to TRBJ1-1; D gene uncertain. V lost 2 bases and J 6 bases, leaving 13 bases between the germline ends. CDR3 length: 14 residues. Germline-derived CDR1 and CDR2 are SGHTA and FQGNSA. CDR3 DNA sequence: TGTGCCAGCAGCTTACGGAAAGGGATGGCTGAAGCTTTCTTT. Its translation: CASSLRKGMAEAFF.

V is TRBV6-5 and J is TRBJ2-1; possible D gene TRBD2, 6 bases. In germline, CDR1 is MNHEY, CDR2 SVGAGI. Trimming took off 7 bases at V and 6 bases at J, with 16 bases between the two ends. The CDR3 consists of 14 residues. This CDR3 reads CASISTRGSNEQFF. The CDR3 nucleotides are TGTGCCAGCATCAGTACCCGGGGGAGCAATGAGCAGTTCTTC.

CDR3 in DNA: TGTGCCAGCTCCGGGACAGGGGGAGACGAGCAGTACTTC. Translated: CASSGTGGDEQYF. The chain carries TRBV5-4 and TRBJ2-7; TRBD1 matches at 11 bases. CDR1 and CDR2 (germline): SGHNT, YYREEE (reference sequence). The CDR3 length is 13 residues. The V segment lost 7 bases and the J segment 5 bases; nucleotides outside the gene matches: 5.

Only one count was recorded for this clone. The chain combines TRBV12-2 with TRBJ1-5. TRBV12-2 is listed as a pseudogene. The CDR3 covers 14 residues. DNA for the CDR3: TGTGCAAGTCGCCCCATGCGGGTGGGGGGACCCCAGCATTTT. Translation gives CASRPMRVGGPQHF.

The chain joins TRBV15 to TRBJ1-1; no clear D gene. CDR1 and CDR2 from the germline V gene are LNHNV and YYDKDF (reference sequence). There are 11 residues in the CDR3. V was cut by 1 base and J by 8 bases, with 5 bases left in between. The CDR3 protein is CATSRVAEAFF. The CDR3 bases are TGTGCCACCAGCAGAGTGGCGGAAGCTTTCTTT.

This chain uses TRBV19 with TRBJ2-2; 8 bases line up with TRBD2. V was clipped by 7 bases and J by 3 bases; unmatched bases: 7. The length of the CDR3 is 15 residues. The germline CDR1 and CDR2 sequences are LNHDA and SQIVND (reference sequence). CDR3 loop: CASTGGRPDTGELFF. The CDR3 DNA follows: TGTGCCAGTACGGGGGGGCGACCTGACACCGGGGAGCTGTTTTTT.

In its sample, this clone was seen a few times. V usage is TRBV5-4 and J usage is TRBJ2-3; TRBD1 might be the D (7 bases). CDR1 is SGHNT, CDR2 YYREEE, per germline (reference sequence). This CDR3 comprises 16 residues. The V end lost 4 bases, the J end lost 1 base, and 16 bases lay between the germline ends. CDR3 DNA sequence: TGTGCCAGCAGCCCAGGGGGGAGTCGGGGCACAGATACGCAGTATTTT. Translated: CASSPGGSRGTDTQYF.

The rearrangement links TRBV6-5 to TRBJ1-5; D is unresolved. Trimming shortened V by 6 bases and J by 2 bases, and 5 bases separated the two germline ends. The CDR3 spans 12 residues. CDR1 is MNHEY, CDR2 SVGAGI, per germline. Here the CDR3 DNA reads TGTGCCAGCAGGGCGGGCAATCAGCCCCAGCATTTT. Translation: CASRAGNQPQHF.

V and J are TRBV29-1 and TRBJ1-4; maybe TRBD1 (5 bases). Germline V lookup: CDR1 SQVTM, CDR2 ANQGSEA. With 3 bases removed from V and 6 bases from J, the gap between germline ends came to 14 bases. The CDR3 contains 14 residues. This CDR3 is CSVEWGRGDEKLFF. CDR3 nucleotides: TGCAGCGTTGAGTGGGGACGTGGCGATGAAAAACTGTTTTTT.

There are a few counts of this clone. The rearrangement uses TRBV2 and TRBJ1-2; 7 bases map to TRBD1. CDR1 and CDR2 (germline): SNHLY, FYNNEI. The CDR3 consists of 13 residues. Trimming removed 4 bases from V and 8 bases from J; junction bases left unmatched: 7. As DNA, the CDR3 is TGTGCCAGCAGTGCCCGACAGGGCGGGGGCTACACCTTC. As protein: CASSARQGGGYTF.

V and J are TRBV20-1 and TRBJ1-4; D possibly corresponds to TRBD1 (5 bases). Per the germline V gene, CDR1 is DFQATT and CDR2 is SNEGSKA (reference sequence). The CDR3 totals 12 residues. V was cut by 3 bases and J by 6 bases, with 8 bases left in between. The CDR3 loop is CSASRGDEKLFF. Written as DNA, the CDR3 is TGCAGTGCTAGTCGGGGGGATGAAAAACTGTTTTTT.

The chain combines TRBV6-4 with TRBJ1-1; the D gene is possibly TRBD1 (6 bases). CDR1 and CDR2 (germline): MRHNA, SNTAGT. The CDR3 has 14 residues. Trimming removed 0 bases from V and 4 bases from J, with 9 bases in between. The CDR3 DNA follows: TGTGCCAGCAGTGACTCGGGGGGGGCCACTGAAGCTTTCTTT. The encoded protein is CASSDSGGATEAFF.